This TCR beta chain was sequenced for a study of response to subunit inactivated influenza vaccine. The CDR3 runs to 16 residues. Germline CDR1 SGHRS, CDR2 YFSETQ. The V gene lost 2 bases and the J gene lost 0 bases, with 12 bases spanning the gap. Notes on the study in general: Each seasonal influenza vaccination recruits few new T cells, the authors suggested.

TCRdb processed the RT-PCR reads anew with MiXCR; each CDR3 protein has one entry. The sample records about 480,000 distinct CDR3 sequences, about a tenth being singletons. Concerning this clonotype: Its antigen is undetermined.

The receptor's source is a man in his forties or fifties who received an inactivated influenza vaccine. The rearrangement links TRBV5-1 to TRBJ2-1; D possibly corresponds to TRBD2 (5 bases). Source: PBMCs from blood, taken 35 to 45 days after vaccination. The CDR3 loop reads CASSFTGMSSYNEQFF. The CDR3 nucleotides read TGCGCCAGCAGCTTCACCGGGATGAGCTCCTACAATGAGCAGTTCTTC.